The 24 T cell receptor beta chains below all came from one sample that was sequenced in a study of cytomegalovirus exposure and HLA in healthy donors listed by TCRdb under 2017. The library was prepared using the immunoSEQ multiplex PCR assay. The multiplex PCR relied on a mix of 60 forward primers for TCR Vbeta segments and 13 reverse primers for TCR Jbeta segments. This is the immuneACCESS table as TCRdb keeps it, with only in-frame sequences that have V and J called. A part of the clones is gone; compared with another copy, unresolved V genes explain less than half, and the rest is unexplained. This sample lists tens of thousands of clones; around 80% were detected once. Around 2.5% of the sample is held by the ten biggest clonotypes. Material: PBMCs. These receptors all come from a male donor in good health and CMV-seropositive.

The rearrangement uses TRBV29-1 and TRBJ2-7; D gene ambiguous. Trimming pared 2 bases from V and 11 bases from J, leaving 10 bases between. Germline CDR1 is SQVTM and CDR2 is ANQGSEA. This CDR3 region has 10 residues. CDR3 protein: CSVEPRVKYF. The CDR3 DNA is TGCAGCGTTGAACCCCGAGTGAAGTACTTC.

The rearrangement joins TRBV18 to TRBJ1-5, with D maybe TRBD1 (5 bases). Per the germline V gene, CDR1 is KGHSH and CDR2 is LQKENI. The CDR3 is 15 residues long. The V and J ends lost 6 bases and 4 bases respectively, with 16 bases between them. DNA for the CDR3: TGTGCCAGCTCGCTACGAGCGACAGATAATCAGCCCCAGCATTTT. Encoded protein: CASSLRATDNQPQHF.

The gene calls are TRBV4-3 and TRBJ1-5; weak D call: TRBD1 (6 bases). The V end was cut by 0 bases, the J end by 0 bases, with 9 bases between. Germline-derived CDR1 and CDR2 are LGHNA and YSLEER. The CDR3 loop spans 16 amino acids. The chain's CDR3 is CASSQDTRGSNQPQHF. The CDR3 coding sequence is TGCGCCAGCAGCCAAGATACCAGGGGTAGCAATCAGCCCCAGCATTTT.

Here the CDR3 DNA reads TGCGCCAGCAGCAGCGTGTTTGACTATGGCTACACCTTC. Translating it yields CASSSVFDYGYTF. The chain links TRBV5-1 to TRBJ1-2; D is unresolved. CDR3 size: 13 residues. Deletions cut 4 bases from V and 3 bases from J, with 10 bases between. Germline V gene data show CDR1 as SGHRS and CDR2 as YFSETQ.

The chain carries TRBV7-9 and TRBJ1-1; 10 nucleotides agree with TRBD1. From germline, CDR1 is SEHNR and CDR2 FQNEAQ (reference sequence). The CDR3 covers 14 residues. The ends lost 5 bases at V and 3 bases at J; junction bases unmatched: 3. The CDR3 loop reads CASSQTGGHTEAFF. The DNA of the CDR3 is TGTGCCAGCAGCCAGACAGGGGGCCACACTGAAGCTTTCTTT.

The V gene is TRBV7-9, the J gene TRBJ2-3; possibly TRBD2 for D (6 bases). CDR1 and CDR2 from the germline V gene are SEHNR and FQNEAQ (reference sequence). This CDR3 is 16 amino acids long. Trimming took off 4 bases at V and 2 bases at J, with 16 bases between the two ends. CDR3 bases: TGTGCCAGCAGCTCGTGGGGCGGGGTGAACACAGATACGCAGTATTTT. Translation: CASSSWGGVNTDTQYF.

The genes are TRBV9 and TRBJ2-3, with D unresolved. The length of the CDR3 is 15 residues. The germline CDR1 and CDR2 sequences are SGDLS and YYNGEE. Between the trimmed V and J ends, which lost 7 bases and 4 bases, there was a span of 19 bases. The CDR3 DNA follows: TGTGCCAGCGCTCTTAGTGGCCCGAGGTCAGATACGCAGTATTTT. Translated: CASALSGPRSDTQYF.

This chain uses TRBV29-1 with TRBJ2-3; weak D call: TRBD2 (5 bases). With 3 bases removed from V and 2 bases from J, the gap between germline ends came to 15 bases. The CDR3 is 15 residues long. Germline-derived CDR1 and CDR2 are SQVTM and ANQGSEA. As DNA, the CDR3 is TGCAGCGTTGATAAGGTGACGAGGGCCACAGATACGCAGTATTTT. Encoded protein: CSVDKVTRATDTQYF.

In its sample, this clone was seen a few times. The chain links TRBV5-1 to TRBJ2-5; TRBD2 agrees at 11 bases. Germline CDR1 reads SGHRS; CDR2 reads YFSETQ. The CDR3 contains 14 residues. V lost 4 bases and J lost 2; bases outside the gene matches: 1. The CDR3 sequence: CASSGTSGQETQYF. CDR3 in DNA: TGCGCCAGCAGCGGGACTAGCGGACAAGAGACCCAGTACTTC.

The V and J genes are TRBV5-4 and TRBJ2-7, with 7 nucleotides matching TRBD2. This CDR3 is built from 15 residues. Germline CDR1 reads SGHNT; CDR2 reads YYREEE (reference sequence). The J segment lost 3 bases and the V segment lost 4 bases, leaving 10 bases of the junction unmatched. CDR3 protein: CASSQQVGGNYEQYF. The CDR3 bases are TGTGCCAGCAGCCAGCAGGTGGGAGGGAACTACGAGCAGTACTTC.

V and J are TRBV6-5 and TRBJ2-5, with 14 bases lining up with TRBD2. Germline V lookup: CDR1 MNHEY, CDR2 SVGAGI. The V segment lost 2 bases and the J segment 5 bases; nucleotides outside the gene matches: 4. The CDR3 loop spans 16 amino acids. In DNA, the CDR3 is TGTGCCAGCAGTTACCCAAGGACTAGCGGGAGGGAGACCCAGTACTTC. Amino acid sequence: CASSYPRTSGRETQYF.

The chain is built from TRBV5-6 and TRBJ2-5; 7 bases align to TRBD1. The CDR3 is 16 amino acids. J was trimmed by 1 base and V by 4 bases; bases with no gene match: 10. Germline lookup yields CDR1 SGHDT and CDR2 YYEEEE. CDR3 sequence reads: CASSRGPRRSQETQYF. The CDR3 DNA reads TGTGCCAGCAGCAGGGGGCCAAGGCGATCCCAAGAGACCCAGTACTTC.

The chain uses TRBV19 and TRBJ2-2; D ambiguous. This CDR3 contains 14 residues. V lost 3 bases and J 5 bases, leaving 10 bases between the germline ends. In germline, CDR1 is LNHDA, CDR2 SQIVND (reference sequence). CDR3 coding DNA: TGTGCCAGTAGTATCGGCGACACGACCGGGGAGCTGTTTTTT. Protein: CASSIGDTTGELFF. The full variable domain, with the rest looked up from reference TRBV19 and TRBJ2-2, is DGGITQSPKYLFRKEGQNVTLSCEQNLNHDAMYWYRQDPGQGLRLIYYSQIVNDFQKGDIAEGYSVSREKKESFPLTVTSAQKNPTAFYLCASSIGDTTGELFFGEGSRLTVL.

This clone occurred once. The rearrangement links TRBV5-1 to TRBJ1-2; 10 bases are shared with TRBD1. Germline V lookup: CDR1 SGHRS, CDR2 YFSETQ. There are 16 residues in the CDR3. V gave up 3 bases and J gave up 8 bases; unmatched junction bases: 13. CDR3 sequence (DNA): TGCGCCAGCAGCTCTTATACCGGGACAGGGGCTTTGGGCTACACCTTC. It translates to CASSSYTGTGALGYTF.

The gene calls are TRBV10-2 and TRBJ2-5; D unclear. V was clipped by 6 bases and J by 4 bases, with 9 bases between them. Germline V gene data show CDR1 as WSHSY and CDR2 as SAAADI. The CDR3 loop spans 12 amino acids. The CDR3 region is CASSPARETQYF. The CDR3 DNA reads TGCGCCAGCAGCCCCGCCAGAGAGACCCAGTACTTC.

The CDR3 loop reads CASSFPRTAHYEQYF. Written as DNA, the CDR3 is TGTGCCAGCAGTTTCCCCCGGACAGCCCACTACGAGCAGTACTTC. The chain links TRBV28 to TRBJ2-7; a weak D match, TRBD1 (6 bases). The CDR3 loop spans 15 amino acids. CDR1 MDHEN and CDR2 SYDVKM come from the germline V gene. Between the trimmed V and J ends, which lost 3 bases and 3 bases, there was a span of 15 bases.

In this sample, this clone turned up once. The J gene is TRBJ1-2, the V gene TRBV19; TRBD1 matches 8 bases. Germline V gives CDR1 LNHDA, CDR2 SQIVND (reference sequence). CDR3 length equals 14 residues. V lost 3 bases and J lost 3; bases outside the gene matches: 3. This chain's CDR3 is CASSILGQDYGYTF. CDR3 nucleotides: TGTGCCAGTAGTATTTTGGGACAGGACTATGGCTACACCTTC.

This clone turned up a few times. The chain's CDR3 is CASSLQGAEAFF. CDR3 coding DNA: TGCGCCAGCAGCTTACAGGGGGCTGAAGCTTTCTTT. The chain combines TRBV5-1 with TRBJ1-1; TRBD1 matches 8 bases. CDR1 is SGHRS, CDR2 YFSETQ, per germline. V lost 2 bases, J lost 6 bases, and 0 bases stayed unmatched. CDR3 length: 12 amino acids.

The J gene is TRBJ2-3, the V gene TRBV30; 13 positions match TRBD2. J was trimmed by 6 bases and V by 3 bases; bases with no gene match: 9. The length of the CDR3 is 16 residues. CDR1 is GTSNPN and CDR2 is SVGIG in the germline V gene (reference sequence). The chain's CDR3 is CAWSRTSGRTDDTQYF. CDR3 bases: TGTGCCTGGAGCCGGACTAGCGGGAGAACGGACGATACGCAGTATTTT.

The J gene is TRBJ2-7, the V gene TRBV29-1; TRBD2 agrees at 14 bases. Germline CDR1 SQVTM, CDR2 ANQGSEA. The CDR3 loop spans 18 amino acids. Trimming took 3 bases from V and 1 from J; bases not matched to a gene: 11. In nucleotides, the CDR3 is TGCAGCGTTGACAGACTGACTAGCGGGAGGGCACAATCCTACGAGCAGTACTTC. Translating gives CSVDRLTSGRAQSYEQYF.

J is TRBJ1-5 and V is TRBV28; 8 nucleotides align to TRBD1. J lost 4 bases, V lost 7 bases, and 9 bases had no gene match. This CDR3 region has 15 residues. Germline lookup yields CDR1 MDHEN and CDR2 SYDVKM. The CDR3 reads CASIDSGQGNQPQHF. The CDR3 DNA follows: TGTGCCAGCATCGACTCAGGACAGGGTAATCAGCCCCAGCATTTT.

The CDR3 nucleotides are TGTGCCAGCAGCTTGGGACCCGGGAGGGTCAAGGGGGAGCTGTTTTTT. It yields the protein CASSLGPGRVKGELFF. The chain links TRBV5-6 to TRBJ2-2; 8 nucleotides match TRBD2. The junction had 9 bases not matched to a gene; V was cut back by 0 bases and J by 8 bases. The CDR3 extends over 16 amino acids. The germline V gene has CDR1 SGHDT and CDR2 YYEEEE.

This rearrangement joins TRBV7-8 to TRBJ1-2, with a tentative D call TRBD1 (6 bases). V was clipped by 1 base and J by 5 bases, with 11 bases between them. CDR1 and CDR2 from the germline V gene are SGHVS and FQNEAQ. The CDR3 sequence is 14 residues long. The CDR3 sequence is CASSLDREAYGYTF. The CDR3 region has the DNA TGTGCCAGCAGCTTAGACAGGGAAGCTTATGGCTACACCTTC. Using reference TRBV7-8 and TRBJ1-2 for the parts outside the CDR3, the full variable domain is GAGVSQSPRYKVAKRGQDVALRCDPISGHVSLFWYQQALGQGPEFLTYFQNEAQLDKSGLPSDRFFAERPEGSVSTLKIQRTQQEDSAVYLCASSLDREAYGYTFGSGTRLTVV.

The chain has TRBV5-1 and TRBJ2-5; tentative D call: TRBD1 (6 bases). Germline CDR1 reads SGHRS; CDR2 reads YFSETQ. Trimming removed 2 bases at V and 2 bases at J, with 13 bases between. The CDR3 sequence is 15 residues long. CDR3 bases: TGCGCCAGCAGCTTAGATTCCGACAGGCAAGAGACCCAGTACTTC. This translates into CASSLDSDRQETQYF.